Presented here are 30 T cell receptor beta chains from one specimen sequenced in a study of T cell responses to AZD1222 COVID-19 vaccine. TCRdb's table, derived via immunoSEQ multiplex PCR, lists solely in-frame clones and lacks some. The sample holds roughly 160,000 clones, 87% seen once. The sequencing here drew on peripheral blood, taken 28 days after the second AZD1222 dose. The receptors derive from an adult who received the AZD1222 COVID-19 vaccine.

The rearrangement links TRBV7-2 to TRBJ2-1, with 9 positions matching TRBD1. CDR3 length equals 17 residues. Germline V gives CDR1 SGHTA, CDR2 FQGNSA. Germline trimming cut 6 bases from V and 3 bases from J; bases unmatched to any gene: 12. The CDR3 DNA reads TGTGCCAGCAGTTCGCCGAGGGGACAGGGCATCTACAATGAGCAGTTCTTC. The encoded protein is CASSSPRGQGIYNEQFF.

CDR3 amino acids: CASSLTSLMEAFF. CDR3 DNA sequence: TGTGCCAGCAGCTTAACATCCCTTATGGAAGCTTTCTTT. The rearrangement links TRBV7-6 to TRBJ1-1; D is ambiguous. CDR3 length equals 13 residues. V dropped 2 bases and J dropped 8 bases, with 12 bases sitting between them. CDR1 and CDR2 from the germline V gene are SGHVS and FNYEAQ.

The chain links TRBV10-1 to TRBJ2-1, with 11 bases identical to TRBD1. CDR1 and CDR2 (germline): WNHNN, SYGVQD (reference sequence). This CDR3 comprises 18 residues. Germline trimming cut 2 bases from V and 5 bases from J; bases unmatched to any gene: 11. The CDR3 spells CASSERDGGQGVNNEQFF. The CDR3 DNA follows: TGCGCCAGCAGTGAGCGGGATGGGGGACAGGGGGTCAACAATGAGCAGTTCTTC.

There are a few counts of this clone. The chain combines TRBV10-3 with TRBJ1-2, with D possibly being TRBD1 (5 bases). The CDR3 is 12 residues long. V was cut by 4 bases and J by 2 bases, with 5 bases left in between. Germline V lookup: CDR1 ENHRY, CDR2 SYGVKD. CDR3 nucleotide sequence: TGTGCCATCAGTGGGGACAACTATGGCTACACCTTC. Protein: CAISGDNYGYTF.

This clone was picked up one time. The gene calls are TRBV12-3 or TRBV12-4 and TRBJ2-3; 9 nucleotides agree with TRBD2. Trimming removed 6 bases from V and 6 bases from J; junction bases left unmatched: 4. This CDR3 is built from 13 residues. The CDR3 sequence: CASSPSGGDTQYF. CDR3 bases: TGTGCCAGCAGCCCGAGCGGGGGGGATACGCAGTATTTT.

V is TRBV5-6 and J is TRBJ1-3; D is unresolved. Germline V gene lookup returns CDR1 SGHDT and CDR2 YYEEEE. The germline V and J ends were trimmed by 1 base and 1 base, with 6 bases remaining between them. CDR3 length: 14 residues. The CDR3 reads CASSLRGSGNTIYF. Written as DNA, the CDR3 is TGTGCCAGCAGCTTGCGGGGATCTGGAAACACCATATATTTT.

This clone showed up just once. The rearrangement joins TRBV5-6 to TRBJ1-6, with D possibly TRBD1 on 5 matching bases. The germline V gene has CDR1 SGHDT and CDR2 YYEEEE. Trimming removed 0 bases from V and 10 bases from J, with 14 bases in between. There are 15 residues in the CDR3. The CDR3 nucleotides read TGTGCCAGCAGCTTGGGACAGCACCTTGGGTCACCCCTCCACTTT. Translating gives CASSLGQHLGSPLHF. Full variable domain (remainder filled in from reference TRBV5-6 and TRBJ1-6): DAGVTQSPTHLIKTRGQQVTLRCSPKSGHDTVSWYQQALGQGPQFIFQYYEEEERQRGNFPDRFSGHQFPNYSSELNVNALLLGDSALYLCASSLGQHLGSPLHFGNGTRLTVT.

The chain recombines TRBV9 with TRBJ1-5; maybe TRBD1 (5 bases). The V end was cut by 4 bases, the J end by 3 bases, with 14 bases between. Germline CDR1 is SGDLS and CDR2 is YYNGEE. The CDR3 totals 15 residues. The CDR3 spells CASSPGTANNQPQHF. In nucleotides, the CDR3 is TGTGCCAGCAGCCCCGGGACGGCAAACAATCAGCCCCAGCATTTT.

This rearrangement joins TRBV10-3 to TRBJ2-2, with 10 bases fitting TRBD1. The germline V gene has CDR1 ENHRY and CDR2 SYGVKD. With V trimmed by 10 bases and J by 0 bases, 11 bases remained unmatched. This CDR3 has 17 residues. CDR3 nucleotide sequence: TGTGCCACATTGAATCGGGACAGGGGACCGAACACCGGGGAGCTGTTTTTT. Translated, it gives CATLNRDRGPNTGELFF.

V usage is TRBV2 and J usage is TRBJ2-5, with D possibly matching TRBD1 (6 bases). This CDR3 spans 14 amino acids. Trimming took 8 bases from V and 2 from J, leaving 15 bases between them. Germline V gene data show CDR1 as SNHLY and CDR2 as FYNNEI. The CDR3 DNA follows: TGTGCCAGCCTCCCTCGAAGGGGGCAAGAGACCCAGTACTTC. Residues: CASLPRRGQETQYF.

The chain combines TRBV7-9 with TRBJ2-3; D may match TRBD1 or TRBD2 (5 bases each). CDR3 size: 14 residues. V was trimmed by 4 bases and J by 4 bases, leaving 12 bases between them. CDR1 is SEHNR and CDR2 is FQNEAQ in the germline V gene (reference sequence). The CDR3 loop is CASSWGPGADTQYF. The CDR3, as DNA: TGTGCCAGCAGCTGGGGCCCCGGGGCAGATACGCAGTATTTT.

Written as DNA, the CDR3 is TGCAGCGCGGGACTAGCTCGAGGCGGGGAGCTGTTTTTT. Translating gives CSAGLARGGELFF. This rearrangement joins TRBV29-1 to TRBJ2-2; TRBD2 matches 9 bases. The CDR3 is 13 amino acids. Germline trimming cut 7 bases from V and 7 bases from J; bases unmatched to any gene: 7. From germline, CDR1 is SQVTM and CDR2 ANQGSEA.

The chain joins TRBV6-5 to TRBJ2-7, with unresolved D. The germline V gene has CDR1 MNHEY and CDR2 SVGAGI. V lost 8 bases and J 3 bases, leaving 14 bases between the germline ends. The length of the CDR3 is 13 residues. The CDR3 DNA follows: TGTGCCAGCGGGAAGGCCGCCTTCTACGAGCAGTACTTC. This sequence encodes CASGKAAFYEQYF.

The CDR3 coding sequence is TGTGCCAGCAGCTCCCCCTTGGGGCAGTACTTC. It translates to CASSSPLGQYF. The chain combines TRBV5-4 with TRBJ2-7; no definite D call. The germline V gene has CDR1 SGHNT and CDR2 YYREEE (reference sequence). V was trimmed by 3 bases and J by 9 bases, leaving 10 bases between them. This CDR3 has 11 amino acids.

The V call is TRBV7-2, the J call TRBJ2-1; D unresolved. CDR1 is SGHTA and CDR2 is FQGNSA in the germline V gene. V was trimmed by 0 bases and J by 0 bases, leaving 0 bases between them. The CDR3 has 13 residues. The CDR3 coding sequence is TGTGCCAGCAGCTTAGCCTCCTACAATGAGCAGTTCTTC. Protein sequence: CASSLASYNEQFF.

The count of this clone is one. The CDR3 DNA is TGTGCCAGCAGACTAACGGGACAGGGGGTATATGGCTACACCTTC. Translation gives CASRLTGQGVYGYTF. The gene calls are TRBV6-5 and TRBJ1-2; 11 nucleotides line up with TRBD1. Losses at the gene ends were 6 bases for V and 5 bases for J; bases not matched to a gene: 8. The CDR3 sequence is 15 residues long. Germline CDR1 MNHEY, CDR2 SVGAGI.

This chain uses TRBV1 with TRBJ1-1. TRBV1 is listed as a pseudogene. CDR3 length: 16 residues. CDR3 coding DNA: TGCACCAGCAGCCAAGAAATTGACGGGCCACTTCGGCAAGCTTTCTTT. Protein product: CTSSQEIDGPLRQAFF.

This clone was observed a handful of times. The genes are TRBV2 and TRBJ1-6; 7 nucleotides line up with TRBD1. CDR3 size: 17 residues. CDR1 SNHLY and CDR2 FYNNEI come from the germline V gene. With 6 bases clipped from V and 0 bases from J, the junction kept 8 bases outside the gene matches. The CDR3 DNA reads TGTGCCAGCAGACCCGGACAGGCAAGCTCCTATAATTCACCCCTCCACTTT. Residues: CASRPGQASSYNSPLHF. The full variable domain, completed using reference TRBV2 and TRBJ1-6, is EPEVTQTPSHQVTQMGQEVILRCVPISNHLYFYWYRQILGQKVEFLVSFYNNEISEKSEIFDDQFSVERPDGSNFTLKIRSTKLEDSAMYFCASRPGQASSYNSPLHFGNGTRLTVT.

The J gene is TRBJ2-7, the V gene TRBV27; 7 bases are shared with TRBD1. This CDR3 region has 16 residues. Germline V gene sequence: CDR1 MNHEY, CDR2 SMNVEV (reference sequence). V trimming: 5 bases; J trimming: 3 bases; junction bases outside the gene matches: 13. The CDR3 loop is CASSTGQLDGLYEQYF. CDR3 DNA: TGTGCCAGCAGTACGGGACAGCTGGACGGTCTCTACGAGCAGTACTTC.

The chain joins TRBV10-3 to TRBJ2-7, with D possibly called TRBD1 or TRBD2 (5 bases each). There are 15 residues in the CDR3. Trimming removed 5 bases from V and 2 bases from J, with 16 bases in between. Germline-derived CDR1 and CDR2 are ENHRY and SYGVKD. CDR3 sequence reads: CAISSPGTKAYEQYF. CDR3 coding DNA: TGTGCCATCAGTTCTCCCGGGACGAAGGCCTACGAGCAGTACTTC.

This chain links TRBV18 with TRBJ1-2; 7 bases are shared with TRBD1. The CDR3 is 13 amino acids. Germline assignment: CDR1 KGHSH and CDR2 LQKENI. Trimming took 2 bases from V and 7 from J; bases not matched to a gene: 4. CDR3 DNA: TGTGCCAGCTCACCAAAGGGGGCTGGTGGCTACACCTTC. Protein product: CASSPKGAGGYTF.

For the CDR3, the DNA is TGTGCCAGCAGTTACTCGGCCGGCGGCCACGAGCAGTACTTC. Its translation is CASSYSAGGHEQYF. The chain joins TRBV6-6 to TRBJ2-7; D gene uncertain. The V end lost 0 bases, the J end lost 5 bases, and 11 bases lay between the germline ends. The CDR3 sequence is 14 residues long. The germline V gene has CDR1 MNHNY and CDR2 SVGAGI (reference sequence).

The chain combines TRBV6-6 with TRBJ1-2; D perhaps matches TRBD1 (5 bases). The germline CDR1 and CDR2 sequences are MNHNY and SVGAGI (reference sequence). Trimming stripped 4 bases from V and 5 bases from J, with 11 bases between. This CDR3 is built from 13 residues. DNA for the CDR3: TGTGCCAGCAGTTTTTCGGGGACGTATGGCTACACCTTC. This encodes CASSFSGTYGYTF.

The chain links TRBV28 to TRBJ2-7, with TRBD2 as a possible D gene (5 bases). Germline lookup yields CDR1 MDHEN and CDR2 SYDVKM. This CDR3 spans 14 amino acids. Trimming pared 3 bases from V and 0 bases from J, leaving 9 bases between. The CDR3 loop is CASSLGRSSYEQYF. CDR3 bases: TGTGCCAGCAGTTTGGGGAGAAGCTCCTACGAGCAGTACTTC.

For this clone: One junction end does not reproduce the germline sequence, and a read error may be involved. V and J are TRBV12-3 or TRBV12-4 and TRBJ2-7; either TRBD1 or TRBD2 may supply D (5 bases each). The CDR3 has 13 residues. The CDR3 protein is CASSPGTTYEQHF. The CDR3 bases are TGTGCCAGCAGCCCCGGGACCACCTACGAGCAGCACTTC.

The chain recombines TRBV18 with TRBJ1-2; possibly TRBD1 for D (6 bases). The germline gives CDR1 KGHSH, CDR2 LQKENI. With 2 bases removed from V and 4 bases from J, the gap between germline ends came to 8 bases. The CDR3 is 13 residues long. The CDR3 region is CASSPGQLYGYTF. DNA of the CDR3: TGTGCCAGCTCACCAGGACAGCTCTATGGCTACACCTTC.

The CDR3 spells CASSAYNQPQHF. In DNA form, the CDR3 reads TGTGCCAGCAGTGCTTACAATCAGCCCCAGCATTTT. The rearrangement joins TRBV27 to TRBJ1-5; D uncertain. The CDR3 has 12 amino acids. Germline V gives CDR1 MNHEY, CDR2 SMNVEV (reference sequence). V lost 5 bases, J lost 3 bases, and 5 bases lay in between.

The V and J genes are TRBV6-6 and TRBJ1-2; D is unclear. Trimming pared 7 bases from V and 0 bases from J, leaving 18 bases between. The CDR3 runs 16 residues. Germline V gene sequence: CDR1 MNHNY, CDR2 SVGAGI (reference sequence). The CDR3 DNA follows: TGTGCCAGCATAGAAGGGTTTAACGCCCCTAACTATGGCTACACCTTC. It specifies CASIEGFNAPNYGYTF.

The chain recombines TRBV5-4 with TRBJ2-1; unclear D gene. From germline, CDR1 is SGHNT and CDR2 YYREEE (reference sequence). The CDR3 loop spans 12 amino acids. V was cut by 2 bases and J by 0 bases, with 0 bases left in between. CDR3 residues: CASSFSYNEQFF. The DNA for the CDR3 is TGTGCCAGCAGCTTCTCCTACAATGAGCAGTTCTTC.

The gene calls are TRBV5-4 and TRBJ1-6; no firm D call. CDR3 size: 13 residues. Looked up from germline, CDR1 is SGHNT and CDR2 is YYREEE (reference sequence). V lost 0 bases, J lost 8 bases, and 6 bases lay in between. In DNA, the CDR3 is TGTGCCAGCAGCTTGGGGTGGTATTCACCCCTCCACTTT. This codes for CASSLGWYSPLHF.